This entry lists 8 T cell receptor beta chains sequenced from one sample in a study of OX40 agonist ivuxolimab in advanced cancers. Measured with immunoSEQ multiplex PCR; TCRdb has only the in-frame clones, and not every one. The profile shows 30,000 to 35,000 clones, 90% of them singletons. The specimen comprised CD4+ or CD8+ T cells sorted from blood, sampled in a trial of the OX40 agonist ivuxolimab. The receptor set was obtained from an adult with an advanced solid tumor such as melanoma, head and neck, liver or kidney cancer.

This chain uses TRBV6-1 with TRBJ2-1; 12 nucleotides match TRBD2. Germline assignment: CDR1 MNHNS and CDR2 SASEGT. V dropped 1 base and J dropped 4; count of bases not matched to a gene: 2. The CDR3 loop spans 16 amino acids. The CDR3 loop is CASSEGTSGIYNEQFF. CDR3 bases: TGTGCCAGCAGTGAAGGGACTAGCGGGATATACAATGAGCAGTTCTTC.

This chain joins TRBV27 and TRBJ1-2, with TRBD1 matching 8 bases. The germline V gene encodes CDR1 MNHEY and CDR2 SMNVEV (reference sequence). Trimming at V came to 0 bases and at J to 4 bases, leaving 1 base not matched to a gene. The CDR3 sequence is 14 residues long. The DNA for the CDR3 is TGTGCCAGCAGTTTATCGGGACAGGCCTATGGCTACACCTTC. Translating it yields CASSLSGQAYGYTF.

This chain connects TRBV6-5 to TRBJ1-4, with a tentative D call TRBD1 (5 bases). CDR1 is MNHEY and CDR2 is SVGAGI in the germline V gene. V lost 1 base and J 12 bases, leaving 12 bases between the germline ends. The CDR3 consists of 13 residues. The CDR3 sequence is CASSYWGGGELFF. The CDR3, as DNA: TGTGCCAGCAGTTACTGGGGGGGTGGAGAACTGTTTTTT.

This clone is medium-sized by share. The V call is TRBV15, the J call TRBJ1-4; D gene uncertain. The CDR3 is 15 amino acids. CDR1 and CDR2 (germline): LNHNV, YYDKDF (reference sequence). V was cut by 5 bases and J by 4 bases, with 14 bases left in between. CDR3 DNA sequence: TGTGCCACCAGCGCTCACCGGACGGATAATGAAAAACTGTTTTTT. Translated: CATSAHRTDNEKLFF.

This clone is a singleton in its sample. The chain combines TRBV4-1 with TRBJ2-7; D is uncertain. CDR3 length: 11 amino acids. Between the trimmed V and J ends, which lost 1 base and 11 bases, there was a span of 9 bases. Germline V gene lookup returns CDR1 MGHRA and CDR2 YSYEKL. The CDR3, as DNA: TGCGCCAGCAGCCAAGGAATGTGGAAGTACTTC. It codes for CASSQGMWKYF.

The chain employs TRBV18 and TRBJ2-1, with D unresolved. V was clipped by 3 bases and J by 5 bases, with 5 bases between them. The CDR3 runs to 12 residues. Germline V gene data show CDR1 as KGHSH and CDR2 as LQKENI. The CDR3, as DNA: TGTGCCAGCTCACCTTCGGACAATGAGCAGTTCTTC. It codes for CASSPSDNEQFF.

This clone was seen more than once but under ten times. This chain links TRBV13 with TRBJ2-7; 7 bases fit TRBD1. The germline V gene encodes CDR1 PRHDT and CDR2 FYEKMQ (reference sequence). Trimming removed 5 bases from V and 0 bases from J; junction bases left unmatched: 4. The CDR3 runs to 14 residues. The CDR3 region is CASSIRQGSYEQYF. The CDR3 coding sequence is TGTGCCAGCAGCATACGACAGGGCTCCTACGAGCAGTACTTC.

This sequence joins TRBV6-6 and TRBJ2-7; TRBD1 matches 7 bases. Germline lookup yields CDR1 MNHNY and CDR2 SVGAGI (reference sequence). This CDR3 spans 15 amino acids. The junction had 11 bases not matched to a gene; V was cut back by 6 bases and J by 3 bases. CDR3 in DNA: TGTGCCAGCAGGGCCGGTTGGGGACAGTACTACGAGCAGTACTTC. It translates to CASRAGWGQYYEQYF.